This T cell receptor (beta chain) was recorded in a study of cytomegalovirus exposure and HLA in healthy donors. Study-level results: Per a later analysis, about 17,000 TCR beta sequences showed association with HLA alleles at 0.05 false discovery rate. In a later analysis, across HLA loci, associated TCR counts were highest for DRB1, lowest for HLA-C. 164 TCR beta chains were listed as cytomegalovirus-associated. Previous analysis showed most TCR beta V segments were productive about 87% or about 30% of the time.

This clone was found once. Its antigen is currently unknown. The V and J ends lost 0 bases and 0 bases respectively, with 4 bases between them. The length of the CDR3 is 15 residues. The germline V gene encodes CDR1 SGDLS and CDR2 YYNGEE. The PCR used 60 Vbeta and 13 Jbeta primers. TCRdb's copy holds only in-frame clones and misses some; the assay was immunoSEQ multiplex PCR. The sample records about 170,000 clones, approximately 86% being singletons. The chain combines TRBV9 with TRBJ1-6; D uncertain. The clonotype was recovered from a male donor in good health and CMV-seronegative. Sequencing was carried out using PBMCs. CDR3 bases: TGTGCCAGCAGCGTAGGGAGCTCCTATAATTCACCCCTCCACTTT. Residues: CASSVGSSYNSPLHF.